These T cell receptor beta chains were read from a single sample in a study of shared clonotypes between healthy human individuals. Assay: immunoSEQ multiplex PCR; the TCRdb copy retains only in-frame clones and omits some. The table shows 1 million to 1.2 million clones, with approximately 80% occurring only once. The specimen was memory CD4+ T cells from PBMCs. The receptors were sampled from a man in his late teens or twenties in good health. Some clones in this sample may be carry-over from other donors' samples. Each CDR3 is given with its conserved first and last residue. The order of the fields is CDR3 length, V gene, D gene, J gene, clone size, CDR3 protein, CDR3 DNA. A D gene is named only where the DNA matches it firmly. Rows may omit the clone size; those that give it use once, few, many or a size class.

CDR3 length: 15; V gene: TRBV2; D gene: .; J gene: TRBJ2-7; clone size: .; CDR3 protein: CASQTGVGLGYEQYF; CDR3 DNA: TGTGCCAGCCAGACGGGAGTGGGCCTCGGGTACGAGCAGTACTTC
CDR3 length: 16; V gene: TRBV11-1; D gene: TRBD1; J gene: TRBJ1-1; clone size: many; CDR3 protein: CASSLDPGQGKAEAFF; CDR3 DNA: TGTGCCAGCAGCTTAGACCCGGGACAGGGAAAGGCTGAAGCTTTCTTT
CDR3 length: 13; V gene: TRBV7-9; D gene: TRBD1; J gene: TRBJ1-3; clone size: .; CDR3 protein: CASSSGQGNTIYF; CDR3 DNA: TGTGCCAGCAGCTCCGGACAGGGGAACACCATATATTTT
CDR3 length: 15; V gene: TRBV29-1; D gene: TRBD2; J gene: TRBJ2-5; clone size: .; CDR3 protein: CSMGASGSILETQYF; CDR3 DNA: TGCAGCATGGGGGCTAGCGGGAGTATTTTGGAGACCCAGTACTTC
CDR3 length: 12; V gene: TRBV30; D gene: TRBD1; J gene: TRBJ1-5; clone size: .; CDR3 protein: CAWRQGMEPQHF; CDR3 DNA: TGTGCCTGGAGACAGGGGATGGAGCCCCAGCATTTT
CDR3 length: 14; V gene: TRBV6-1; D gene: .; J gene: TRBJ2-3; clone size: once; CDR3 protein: CAGRTRLGTDTQYF; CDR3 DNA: TGTGCCGGTAGGACGCGGTTGGGGACAGATACGCAGTATTTT
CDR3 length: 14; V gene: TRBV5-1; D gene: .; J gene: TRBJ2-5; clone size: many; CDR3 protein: CASSLVQLQETQYF; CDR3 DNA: TGCGCCAGCAGCTTGGTCCAGCTACAAGAGACCCAGTACTTC
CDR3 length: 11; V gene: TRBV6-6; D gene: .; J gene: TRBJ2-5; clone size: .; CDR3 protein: CASSTAGTQYF; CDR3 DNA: TGTGCCAGCAGTACCGCGGGGACCCAGTACTTC
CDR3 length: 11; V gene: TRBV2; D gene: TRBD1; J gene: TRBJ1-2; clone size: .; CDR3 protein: CATGQGYGYTF; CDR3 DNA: TGTGCCACCGGACAGGGCTATGGCTACACCTTC
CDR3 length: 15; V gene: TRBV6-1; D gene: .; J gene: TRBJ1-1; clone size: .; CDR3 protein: CASTSSGGLGTEAFF; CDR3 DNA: TGTGCCAGCACCTCCTCCGGGGGGCTGGGGACTGAAGCTTTCTTT
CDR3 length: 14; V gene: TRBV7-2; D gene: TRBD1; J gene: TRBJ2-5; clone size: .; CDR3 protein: CASSNGQGWETQYF; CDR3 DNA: TGTGCCAGCAGCAACGGACAGGGATGGGAGACCCAGTACTTC
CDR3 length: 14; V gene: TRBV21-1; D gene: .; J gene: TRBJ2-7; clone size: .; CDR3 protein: CASSKGRLNYEQYF; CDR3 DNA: TGTGCCAGCAGCAAAGGACGGCTTAACTACGAGCAGTACTTC
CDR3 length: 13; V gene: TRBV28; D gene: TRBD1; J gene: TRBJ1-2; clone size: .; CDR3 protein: CASSQGGGYGYTF; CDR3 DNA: TGTGCCAGCAGCCAGGGGGGTGGCTATGGCTACACCTTC
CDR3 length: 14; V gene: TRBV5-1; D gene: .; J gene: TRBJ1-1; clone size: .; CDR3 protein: CASSLVGVETEAFF; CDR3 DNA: TGCGCCAGCAGCTTGGTTGGGGTTGAAACTGAAGCTTTCTTT
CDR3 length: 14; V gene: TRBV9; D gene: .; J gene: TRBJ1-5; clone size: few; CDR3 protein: CASSEGNSNQPQHF; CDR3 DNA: TGTGCCAGCAGCGAAGGGAATAGCAATCAGCCCCAGCATTTT
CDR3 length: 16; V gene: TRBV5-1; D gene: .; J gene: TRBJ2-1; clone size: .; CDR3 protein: CASSLAALAPYNEQFF; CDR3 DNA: TGCGCCAGCAGCTTGGCTGCCCTAGCGCCATACAATGAGCAGTTCTTC
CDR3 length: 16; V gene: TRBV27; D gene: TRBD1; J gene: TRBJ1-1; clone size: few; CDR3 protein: CASISVPRGRDTEAFF; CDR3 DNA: TGTGCCAGCATCTCCGTACCCAGGGGGCGCGACACTGAAGCTTTCTTT
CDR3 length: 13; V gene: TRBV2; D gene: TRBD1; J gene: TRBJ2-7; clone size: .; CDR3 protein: CASSVQGGYEQYF; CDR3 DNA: TGTGCCAGCAGCGTACAGGGGGGTTACGAGCAGTACTTC
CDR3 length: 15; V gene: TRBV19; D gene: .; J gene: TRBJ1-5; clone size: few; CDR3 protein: CASSTRALGNQPQHF; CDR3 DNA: TGTGCCAGTAGTACGAGGGCCCTTGGCAATCAGCCCCAGCATTTT
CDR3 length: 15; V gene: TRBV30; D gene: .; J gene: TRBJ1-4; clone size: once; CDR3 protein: CAWSTTDSSNEKLFF; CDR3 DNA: TGTGCCTGGAGTACTACAGACAGCTCTAATGAAAAACTGTTTTTT
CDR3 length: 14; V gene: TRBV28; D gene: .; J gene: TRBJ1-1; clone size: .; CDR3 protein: CASSLYFPGTEAFF; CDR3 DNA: TGTGCCAGCAGTTTATACTTCCCGGGGACTGAAGCTTTCTTT
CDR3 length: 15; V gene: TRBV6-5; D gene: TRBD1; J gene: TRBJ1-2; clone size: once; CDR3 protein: CASSRDSTGMSGYTF; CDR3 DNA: TGTGCCAGCAGTCGCGACTCGACAGGGATGAGTGGCTACACCTTC
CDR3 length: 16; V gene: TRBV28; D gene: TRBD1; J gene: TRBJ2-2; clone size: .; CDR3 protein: CASSLSRGPGTGELFF; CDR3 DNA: TGTGCCAGCAGTTTAAGCAGGGGGCCGGGCACCGGGGAGCTGTTTTTT
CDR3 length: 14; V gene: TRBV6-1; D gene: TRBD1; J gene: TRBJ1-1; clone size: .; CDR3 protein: CASTRGQTNTEAFF; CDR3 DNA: TGTGCCAGCACCAGGGGACAGACGAACACTGAAGCTTTCTTT
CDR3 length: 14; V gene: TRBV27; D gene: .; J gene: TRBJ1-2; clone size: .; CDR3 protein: CASSRRGLSYGYTF; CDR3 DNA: TGTGCCAGCAGCCGCCGGGGACTATCCTATGGCTACACCTTC
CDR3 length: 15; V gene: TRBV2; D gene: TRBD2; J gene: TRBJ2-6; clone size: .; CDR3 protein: CASSGGGSGANVLTF; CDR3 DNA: TGTGCCAGCAGTGGGGGAGGGTCTGGGGCCAACGTCCTGACTTTC
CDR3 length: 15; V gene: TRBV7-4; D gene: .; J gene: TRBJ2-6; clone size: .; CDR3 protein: CASSLAESGTAVLTF; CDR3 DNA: TGTGCCAGCAGCTTAGCTGAATCAGGCACGGCCGTCCTGACTTTC
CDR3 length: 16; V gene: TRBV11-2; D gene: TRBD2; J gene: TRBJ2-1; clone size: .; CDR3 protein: CASSLGRLAGVDEQFF; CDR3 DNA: TGTGCCAGCAGCTTAGGTAGGCTAGCGGGAGTAGACGAGCAGTTCTTC
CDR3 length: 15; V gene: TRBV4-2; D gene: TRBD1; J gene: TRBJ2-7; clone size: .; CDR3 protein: CASSQGDRGIGEQYF; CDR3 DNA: TGTGCCAGCAGCCAAGGGGACAGGGGAATCGGCGAGCAGTACTTC
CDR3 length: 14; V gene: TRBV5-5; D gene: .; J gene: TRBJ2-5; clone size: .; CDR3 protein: CASSLSPSGETQYF; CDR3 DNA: TGTGCCAGCAGCTTATCACCATCTGGGGAGACCCAGTACTTC
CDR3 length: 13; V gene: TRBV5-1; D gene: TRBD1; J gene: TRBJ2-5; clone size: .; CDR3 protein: CASKGTDQETQYF; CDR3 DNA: TGCGCCAGCAAGGGGACAGATCAAGAGACCCAGTACTTC
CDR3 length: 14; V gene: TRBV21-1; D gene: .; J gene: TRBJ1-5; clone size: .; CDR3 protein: CASSDRASNQPQHF; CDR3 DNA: TGTGCCAGCAGTGACAGGGCAAGCAATCAGCCCCAGCATTTT
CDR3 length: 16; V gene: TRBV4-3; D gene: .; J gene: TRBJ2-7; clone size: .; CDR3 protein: CASSQDSRGQAYEQYF; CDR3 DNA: TGCGCCAGCAGCCAAGATAGTCGGGGACAAGCCTACGAGCAGTACTTC
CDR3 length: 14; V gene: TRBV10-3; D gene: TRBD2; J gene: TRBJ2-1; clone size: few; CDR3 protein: CAISKTSFDNEQFF; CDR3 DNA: TGTGCCATCAGCAAGACTAGCTTTGACAATGAGCAGTTCTTC
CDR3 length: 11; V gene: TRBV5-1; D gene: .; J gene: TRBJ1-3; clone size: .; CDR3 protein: CASSVGNTIYF; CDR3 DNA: TGCGCCAGCAGCGTGGGGAACACCATATATTTT
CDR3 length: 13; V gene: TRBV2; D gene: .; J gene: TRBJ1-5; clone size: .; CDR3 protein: CASRYWGRQPQHF; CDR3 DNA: TGTGCCAGCAGGTATTGGGGGCGTCAGCCCCAGCATTTT
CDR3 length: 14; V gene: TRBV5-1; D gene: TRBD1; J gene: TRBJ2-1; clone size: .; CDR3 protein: CASGTGDLYNEQFF; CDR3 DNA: TGCGCCAGCGGGACAGGGGACCTCTACAATGAGCAGTTCTTC
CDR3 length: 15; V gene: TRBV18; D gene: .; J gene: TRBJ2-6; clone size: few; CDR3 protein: CASSPSRGGANVLTF; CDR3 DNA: TGTGCCAGCTCACCATCTCGAGGCGGGGCCAACGTCCTGACTTTC
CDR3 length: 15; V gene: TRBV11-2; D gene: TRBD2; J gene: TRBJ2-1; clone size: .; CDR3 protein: CASSSYGLAGGEQFF; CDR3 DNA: TGTGCCAGCAGCTCCTATGGACTAGCCGGGGGTGAGCAGTTCTTC
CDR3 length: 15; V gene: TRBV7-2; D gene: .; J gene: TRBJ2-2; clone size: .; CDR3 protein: CASSFRQGGTGELFF; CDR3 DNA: TGTGCCAGCAGCTTCAGACAGGGAGGTACCGGGGAGCTGTTTTTT
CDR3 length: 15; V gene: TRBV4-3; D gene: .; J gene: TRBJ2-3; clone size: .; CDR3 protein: CASSPAGMSTDTQYF; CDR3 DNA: TGCGCCAGCAGCCCTGCTGGAATGAGCACAGATACGCAGTATTTT
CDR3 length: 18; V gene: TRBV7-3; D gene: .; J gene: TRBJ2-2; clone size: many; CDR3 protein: CASSLTGGISPVTGELFF; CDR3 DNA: TGTGCCAGCAGCTTAACTGGCGGGATCTCACCCGTCACCGGGGAGCTGTTTTTT
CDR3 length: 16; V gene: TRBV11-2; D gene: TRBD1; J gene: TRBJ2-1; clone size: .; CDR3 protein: CASSYAPGQGVGEQFF; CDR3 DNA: TGTGCCAGCAGCTACGCCCCGGGACAGGGGGTAGGTGAGCAGTTCTTC
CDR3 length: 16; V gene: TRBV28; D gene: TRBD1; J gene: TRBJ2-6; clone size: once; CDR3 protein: CASRQNRGSGANVLTF; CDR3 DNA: TGTGCCAGCAGACAAAACAGGGGATCTGGGGCCAACGTCCTGACTTTC
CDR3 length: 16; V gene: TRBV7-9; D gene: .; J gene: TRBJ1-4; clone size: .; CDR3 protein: CASSLVSGRSSEKLFF; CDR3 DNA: TGTGCCAGCAGCTTAGTTAGTGGGAGGAGTAGCGAAAAACTGTTTTTT
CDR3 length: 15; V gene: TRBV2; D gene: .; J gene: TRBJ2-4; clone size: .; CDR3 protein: CASSEPSLAKNIQYF; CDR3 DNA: TGTGCCAGCAGTGAGCCCAGTTTAGCCAAAAACATTCAGTACTTC
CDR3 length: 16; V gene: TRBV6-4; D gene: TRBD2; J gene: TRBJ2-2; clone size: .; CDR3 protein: CASSVNSGTNTGELFF; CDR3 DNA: TGTGCCAGCAGTGTAAATAGCGGGACGAACACCGGGGAGCTGTTTTTT
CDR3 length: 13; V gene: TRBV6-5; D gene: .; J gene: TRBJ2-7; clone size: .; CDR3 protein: CASTNILVFGQYF; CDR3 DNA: TGTGCCAGCACGAACATACTCGTATTCGGGCAGTACTTC